The rows below give T cell receptor beta chains drawn from one sample of a study of cytomegalovirus exposure and HLA in healthy donors. Sequenced by immunoSEQ multiplex PCR; TCRdb stores in-frame clones only, minus some. The sample yields about 93,000 clones, 78% seen once. Sequencing was carried out using PBMCs. Source of these receptors: a woman aged 40 to 50 in good health and CMV-seronegative. Both conserved end residues are part of each CDR3. D genes are given only for firm matches. Clone size appears in some rows only: once, few, many, or a class for an expanded clone.

V gene	CDR3 length	J gene	D gene	clone size	CDR3 DNA	CDR3 protein
TRBV28	14	TRBJ2-4	TRBD2	few	TGTGCCAGCAGGGGAGGGCCAGCCAAAAACATTCAGTACTTC	CASRGGPAKNIQYF
TRBV27	11	TRBJ1-1	.	few	TGTGCCAGCAGGGGAGGGATAGAAGCTTTCTTT	CASRGGIEAFF
TRBV11-2	13	TRBJ2-7	.	.	TGTGCCAGCAGCTTAGGCACAGGGTACGAGCAGTACTTC	CASSLGTGYEQYF
TRBV30	11	TRBJ1-1	.	few	TGTGCCTGGAGACCCGGCCCGCAGGGGATCTTT	CAWRPGPQGIF
TRBV28	14	TRBJ1-2	TRBD1	.	TGTGCCAGCAGTACTAGGGGGCGCCGGGATGGCTACACCTTC	CASSTRGRRDGYTF
TRBV10-3	15	TRBJ2-7	.	.	TGTGCCATCAGTGAGTCTGGCGGGTTCCCCTACGAGCAGTACTTC	CAISESGGFPYEQYF
TRBV2	10	TRBJ1-1	.	.	TGTGCCAGCAGTGAAGCGCGAGCTCTCTTT	CASSEARALF
TRBV4-2	15	TRBJ2-5	TRBD1	few	TGTGCCAGCAGCCATCCCATGGACAGGGAAGAGACCCAGTACTTC	CASSHPMDREETQYF
TRBV27	15	TRBJ1-5	TRBD1	.	TGTGCCAGCAGTTCTTGGACAGGGGTCAATCAGCCCCAGCATTTT	CASSSWTGVNQPQHF
TRBV28	14	TRBJ1-2	.	.	TGTGCCAGCAGTTTATTACAGGTCTCCTATGGCTACACCTTC	CASSLLQVSYGYTF
TRBV6-1	14	TRBJ2-1	TRBD2	.	TGTGCCAGCAGTGAACTAGCGGGCGCGAATGAGCAGTTCTTC	CASSELAGANEQFF
TRBV6-5	13	TRBJ1-4	.	few	TGTGCCAGCAGTCTGGGGCAAGCTGAAAAACTGTTTTTT	CASSLGQAEKLFF
TRBV27	15	TRBJ1-2	.	.	TGTGCCAGCAGTCCAAGTTCGCAGGGCTTAGGGGGCTACACCTTC	CASSPSSQGLGGYTF
TRBV6-1	15	TRBJ1-5	TRBD1	.	TGTGCCAGCAGGGACCATCAGGGGGCAAGTCAGCCCCAGCATTTT	CASRDHQGASQPQHF
TRBV7-7	18	TRBJ2-5	.	.	TGTGCCAGCAGCTCCCACCCCGCCGGGACTAGGGGGCTCGGGACCCAGTACTTC	CASSSHPAGTRGLGTQYF
TRBV19	16	TRBJ1-1	TRBD1	.	TGTGCCAGTAGTTCAGGACAGGGGGCGCGGAGCACTGAAGCTTTCTTT	CASSSGQGARSTEAFF
TRBV19	15	TRBJ1-2	.	.	TGTGCCAGTAGTATGGTGGAGGGGTCCCTTTCTGGCTACACCTTC	CASSMVEGSLSGYTF